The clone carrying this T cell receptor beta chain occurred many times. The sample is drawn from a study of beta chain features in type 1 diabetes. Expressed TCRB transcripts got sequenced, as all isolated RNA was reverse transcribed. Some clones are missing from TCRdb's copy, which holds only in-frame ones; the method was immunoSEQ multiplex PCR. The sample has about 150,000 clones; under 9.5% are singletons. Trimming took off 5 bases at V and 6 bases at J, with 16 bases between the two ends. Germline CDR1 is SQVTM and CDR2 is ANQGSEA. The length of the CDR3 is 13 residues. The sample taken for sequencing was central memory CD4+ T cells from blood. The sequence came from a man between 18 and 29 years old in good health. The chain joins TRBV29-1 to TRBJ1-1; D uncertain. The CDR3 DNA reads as TGCAGCGTTTTGAGCAATATCTACGCTGAAGCTTTCTTT. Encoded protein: CSVLSNIYAEAFF. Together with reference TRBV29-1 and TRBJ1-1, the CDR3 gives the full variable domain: SAVISQKPSRDICQRGTSLTIQCQVDSQVTMMFWYRQQPGQSLTLIATANQGSEATYESGFVIDKFPISRPNLTFSTLTVSNMSPEDSSIYLCSVLSNIYAEAFFGQGTRLTVV.